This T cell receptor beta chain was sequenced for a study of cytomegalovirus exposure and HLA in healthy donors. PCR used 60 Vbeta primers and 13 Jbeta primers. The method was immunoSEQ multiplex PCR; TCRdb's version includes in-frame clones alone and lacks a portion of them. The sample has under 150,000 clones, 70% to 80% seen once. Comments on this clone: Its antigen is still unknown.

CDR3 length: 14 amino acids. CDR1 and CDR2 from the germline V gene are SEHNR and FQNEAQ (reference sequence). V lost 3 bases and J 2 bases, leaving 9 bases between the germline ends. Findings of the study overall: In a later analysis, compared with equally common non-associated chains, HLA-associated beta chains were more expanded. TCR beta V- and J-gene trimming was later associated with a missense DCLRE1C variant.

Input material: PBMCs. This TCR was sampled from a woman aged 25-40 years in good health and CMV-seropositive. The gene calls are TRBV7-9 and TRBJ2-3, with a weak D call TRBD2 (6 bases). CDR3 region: CASSFRGTTDTQYF. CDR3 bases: TGTGCCAGCAGCTTCCGGGGGACCACAGATACGCAGTATTTT.